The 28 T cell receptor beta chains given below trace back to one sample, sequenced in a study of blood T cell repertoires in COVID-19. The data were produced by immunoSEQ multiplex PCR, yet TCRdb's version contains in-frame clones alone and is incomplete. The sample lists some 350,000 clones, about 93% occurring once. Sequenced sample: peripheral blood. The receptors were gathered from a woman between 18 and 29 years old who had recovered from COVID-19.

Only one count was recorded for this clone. The CDR3 reads CASSQVAASWEQFF. In nucleotides, the CDR3 is TGTGCCAGCAGCCAAGTTGCGGCCTCCTGGGAGCAGTTCTTC. The rearrangement uses TRBV3-1 (or the pseudogene TRBV3-2) and TRBJ2-1; D is undetermined. The V and J ends lost 1 base and 10 bases respectively, with 14 bases between them. CDR3 length equals 14 residues. In germline, CDR1 is LGHDT, CDR2 YNNKEL (reference sequence).

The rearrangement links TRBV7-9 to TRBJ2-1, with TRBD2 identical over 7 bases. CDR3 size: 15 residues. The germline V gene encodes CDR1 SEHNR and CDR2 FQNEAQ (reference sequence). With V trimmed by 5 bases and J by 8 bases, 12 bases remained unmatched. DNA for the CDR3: TGTGCCAGCAGCCGGGTTCGGCAGGGAGGGGATGAGCAGTTCTTC. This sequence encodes CASSRVRQGGDEQFF.

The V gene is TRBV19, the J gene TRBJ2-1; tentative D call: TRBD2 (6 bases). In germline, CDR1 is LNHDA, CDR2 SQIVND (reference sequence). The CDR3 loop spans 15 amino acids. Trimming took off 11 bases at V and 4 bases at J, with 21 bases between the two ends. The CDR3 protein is CASLGRLGLYNEQFF. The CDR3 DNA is TGTGCCTCCCTGGGGAGGTTGGGACTTTACAATGAGCAGTTCTTC.

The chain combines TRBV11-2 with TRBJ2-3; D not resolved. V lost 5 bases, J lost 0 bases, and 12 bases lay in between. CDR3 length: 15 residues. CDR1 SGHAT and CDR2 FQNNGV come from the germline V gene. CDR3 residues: CASSALLTSTDTQYF. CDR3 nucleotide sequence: TGTGCCAGCAGCGCCCTACTCACTAGCACAGATACGCAGTATTTT.

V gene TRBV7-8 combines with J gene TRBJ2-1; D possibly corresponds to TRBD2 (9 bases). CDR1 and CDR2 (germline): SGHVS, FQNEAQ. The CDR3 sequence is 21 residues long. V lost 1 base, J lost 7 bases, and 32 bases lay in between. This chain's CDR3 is CASSLGMTGVIAGVAHNEQFF. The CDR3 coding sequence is TGTGCCAGCAGCTTAGGGATGACAGGGGTGATAGCGGGAGTTGCGCATAATGAGCAGTTCTTC.

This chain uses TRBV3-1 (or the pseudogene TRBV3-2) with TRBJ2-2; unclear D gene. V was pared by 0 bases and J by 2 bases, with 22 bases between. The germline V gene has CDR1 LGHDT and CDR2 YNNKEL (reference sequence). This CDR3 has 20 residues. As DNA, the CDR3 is TGTGCCAGCAGCCAAGATCTCCTAGTCCCGACCTACCATAACACCGGGGAGCTGTTTTTT. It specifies CASSQDLLVPTYHNTGELFF.

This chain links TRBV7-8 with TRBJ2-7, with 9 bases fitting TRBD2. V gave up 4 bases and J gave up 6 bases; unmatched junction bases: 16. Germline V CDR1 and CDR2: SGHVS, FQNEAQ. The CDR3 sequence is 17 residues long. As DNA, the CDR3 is TGTGCCAGCAGCTCCTCGGGGGCTAGCGGGATCGGTTCCGAGCAGTACGTC. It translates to CASSSSGASGIGSEQYV.

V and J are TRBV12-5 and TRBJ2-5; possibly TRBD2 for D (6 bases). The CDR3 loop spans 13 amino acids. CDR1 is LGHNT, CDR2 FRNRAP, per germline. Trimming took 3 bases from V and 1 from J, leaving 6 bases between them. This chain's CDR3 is CASGFGGQETQYF. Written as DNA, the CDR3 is TGTGCTAGTGGTTTCGGGGGCCAAGAGACCCAGTACTTC.

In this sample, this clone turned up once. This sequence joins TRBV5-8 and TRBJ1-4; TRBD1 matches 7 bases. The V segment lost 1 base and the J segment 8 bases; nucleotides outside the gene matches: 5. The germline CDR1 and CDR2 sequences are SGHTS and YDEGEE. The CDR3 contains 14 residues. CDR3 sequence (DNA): TGTGCCAGCAGCTTGAGGGGGACAGAGGAAAAACTGTTTTTT. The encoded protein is CASSLRGTEEKLFF.

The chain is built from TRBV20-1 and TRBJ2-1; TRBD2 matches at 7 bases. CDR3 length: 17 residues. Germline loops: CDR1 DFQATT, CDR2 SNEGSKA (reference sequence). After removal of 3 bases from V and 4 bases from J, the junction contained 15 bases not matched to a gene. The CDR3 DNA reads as TGCAGTGCTAGTGATCCCTGGTCTAGCGGAAATTACAATGAGCAGTTCTTC. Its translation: CSASDPWSSGNYNEQFF.

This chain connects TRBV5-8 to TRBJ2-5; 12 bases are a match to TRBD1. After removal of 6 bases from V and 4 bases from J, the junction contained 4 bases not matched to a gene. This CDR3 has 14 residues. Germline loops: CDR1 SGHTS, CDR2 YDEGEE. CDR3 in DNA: TGTGCCAGCACCCGGGACAGGGGGCGAGAGACCCAGTACTTC. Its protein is CASTRDRGRETQYF.

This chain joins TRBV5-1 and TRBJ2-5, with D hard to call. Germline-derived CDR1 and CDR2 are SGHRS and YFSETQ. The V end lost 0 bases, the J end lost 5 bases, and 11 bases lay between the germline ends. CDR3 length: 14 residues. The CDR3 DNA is TGCGCCAGCAGCTTGGGAACTAATGGGGAGACCCAGTACTTC. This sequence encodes CASSLGTNGETQYF.

CDR3 residues: CASSFGPQAEAFF. CDR3 bases: TGTGCCAGCAGTTTTGGGCCACAGGCTGAAGCTTTCTTT. The chain has TRBV6-2 or TRBV6-3 and TRBJ1-1, with a possible D match to TRBD1 (5 bases). CDR3 size: 13 residues. V lost 4 bases, J lost 6 bases, and 12 bases lay in between. Germline V lookup: CDR1 MNHEY, CDR2 SVGEGT.

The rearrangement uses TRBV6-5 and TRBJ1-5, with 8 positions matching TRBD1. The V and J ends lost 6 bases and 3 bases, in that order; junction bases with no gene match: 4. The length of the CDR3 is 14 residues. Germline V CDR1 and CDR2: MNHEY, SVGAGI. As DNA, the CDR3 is TGTGCCAGCAGCCCGGACAGGGTCAATCAGCCCCAGCATTTT. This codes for CASSPDRVNQPQHF.

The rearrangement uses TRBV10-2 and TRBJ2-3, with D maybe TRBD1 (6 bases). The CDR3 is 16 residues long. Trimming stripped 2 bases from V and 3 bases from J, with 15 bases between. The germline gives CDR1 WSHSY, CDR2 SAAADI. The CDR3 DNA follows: TGCGCCAGCAGTGAGCAGGGGCCCAAATTGACAGATACGCAGTATTTT. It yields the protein CASSEQGPKLTDTQYF.

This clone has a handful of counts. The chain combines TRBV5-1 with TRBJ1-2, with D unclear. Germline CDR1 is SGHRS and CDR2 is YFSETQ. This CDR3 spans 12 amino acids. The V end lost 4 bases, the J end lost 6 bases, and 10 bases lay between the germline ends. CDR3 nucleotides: TGCGCCAGCAGCCTTGATAGCCATGGCTACACCTTC. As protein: CASSLDSHGYTF.

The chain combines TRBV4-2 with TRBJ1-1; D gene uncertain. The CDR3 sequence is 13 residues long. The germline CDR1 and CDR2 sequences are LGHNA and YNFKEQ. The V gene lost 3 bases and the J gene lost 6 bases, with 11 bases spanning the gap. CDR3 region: CASSQPGSAEAFF. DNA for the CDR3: TGTGCCAGCAGCCAGCCCGGGTCAGCTGAAGCTTTCTTT.

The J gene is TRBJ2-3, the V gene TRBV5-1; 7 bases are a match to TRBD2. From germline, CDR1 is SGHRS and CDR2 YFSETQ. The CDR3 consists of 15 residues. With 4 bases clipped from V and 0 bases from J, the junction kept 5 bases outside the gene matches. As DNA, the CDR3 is TGCGCCAGCAGCCCTCTGGGGGGGAGCACAGATACGCAGTATTTT. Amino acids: CASSPLGGSTDTQYF.

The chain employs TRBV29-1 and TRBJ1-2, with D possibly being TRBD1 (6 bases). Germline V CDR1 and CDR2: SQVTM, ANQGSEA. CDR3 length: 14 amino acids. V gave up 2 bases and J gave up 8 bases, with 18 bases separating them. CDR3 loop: CSVEMPTGPFGYTF. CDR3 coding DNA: TGCAGCGTTGAAATGCCTACAGGGCCCTTCGGCTACACCTTC.

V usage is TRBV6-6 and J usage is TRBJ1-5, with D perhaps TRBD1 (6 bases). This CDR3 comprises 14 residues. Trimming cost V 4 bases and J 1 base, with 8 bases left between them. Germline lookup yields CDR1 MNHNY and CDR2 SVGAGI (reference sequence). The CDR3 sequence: CASSSTGSNQPQHF. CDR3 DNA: TGTGCCAGCAGTTCTACAGGGAGCAATCAGCCCCAGCATTTT.

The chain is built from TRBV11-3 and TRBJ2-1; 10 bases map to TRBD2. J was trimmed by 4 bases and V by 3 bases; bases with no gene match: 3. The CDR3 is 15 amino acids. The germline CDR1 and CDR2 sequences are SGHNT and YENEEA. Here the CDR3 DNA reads TGTGCCAGCAGCTTCAAACTAGCGGGGTACAATGAGCAGTTCTTC. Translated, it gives CASSFKLAGYNEQFF.

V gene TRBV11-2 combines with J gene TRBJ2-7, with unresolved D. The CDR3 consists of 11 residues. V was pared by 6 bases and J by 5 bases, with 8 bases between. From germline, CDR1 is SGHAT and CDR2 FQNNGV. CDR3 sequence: CASSEVDEQYV. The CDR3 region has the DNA TGTGCCAGCAGTGAGGTGGACGAGCAGTACGTC.

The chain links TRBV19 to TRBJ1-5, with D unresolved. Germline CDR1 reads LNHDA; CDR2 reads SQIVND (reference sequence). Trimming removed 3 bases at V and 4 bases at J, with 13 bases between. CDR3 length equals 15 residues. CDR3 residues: CASSMSLANNQPQHF. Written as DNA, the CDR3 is TGTGCCAGTAGTATGTCCTTGGCCAATAATCAGCCCCAGCATTTT.

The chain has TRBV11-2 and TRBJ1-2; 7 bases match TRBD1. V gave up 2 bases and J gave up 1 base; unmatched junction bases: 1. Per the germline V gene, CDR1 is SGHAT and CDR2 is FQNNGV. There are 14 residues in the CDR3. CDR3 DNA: TGTGCCAGCAGCTTATCAGGGGGTAACTATGGCTACACCTTC. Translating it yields CASSLSGGNYGYTF.

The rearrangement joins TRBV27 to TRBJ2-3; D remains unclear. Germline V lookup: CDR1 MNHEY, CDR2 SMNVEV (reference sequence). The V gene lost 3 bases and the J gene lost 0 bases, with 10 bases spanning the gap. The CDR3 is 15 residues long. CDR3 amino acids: CASSFRQVSTDTQYF. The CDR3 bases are TGTGCCAGCAGTTTTCGGCAGGTTAGCACAGATACGCAGTATTTT.

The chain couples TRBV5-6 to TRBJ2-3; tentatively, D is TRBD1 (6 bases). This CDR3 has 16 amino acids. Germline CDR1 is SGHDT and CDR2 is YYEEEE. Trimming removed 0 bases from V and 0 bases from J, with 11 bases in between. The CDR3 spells CASSLDGGQSTDTQYF. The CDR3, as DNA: TGTGCCAGCAGCTTGGACGGCGGACAGAGCACAGATACGCAGTATTTT.

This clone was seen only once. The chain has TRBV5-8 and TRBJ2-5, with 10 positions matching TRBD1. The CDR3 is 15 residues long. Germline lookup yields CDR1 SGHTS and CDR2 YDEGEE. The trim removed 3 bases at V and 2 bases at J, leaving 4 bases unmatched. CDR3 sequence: CASSSGDRGQETQYF. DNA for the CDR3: TGTGCCAGCAGCTCCGGGGACAGGGGACAAGAGACCCAGTACTTC.

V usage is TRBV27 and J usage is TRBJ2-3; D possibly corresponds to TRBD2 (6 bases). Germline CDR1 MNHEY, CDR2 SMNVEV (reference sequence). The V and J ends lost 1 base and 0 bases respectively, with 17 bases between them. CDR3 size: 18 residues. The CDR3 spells CASSLWVGGTLSTDTQYF. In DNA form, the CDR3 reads TGTGCCAGCAGTTTATGGGTTGGGGGGACTCTTAGCACAGATACGCAGTATTTT.